This T cell receptor (beta chain) emerged from a study of T-cell memory formation after mild COVID-19 (dated by TCRdb to the early 2020s). Study-level background: TCR sequence clusters from the two donors were largely donor specific. T-cell clones expanding and contracting after mild COVID-19 in two donors were tracked by longitudinal TCRalpha and TCRbeta repertoire sequencing. Two young, previously healthy adult volunteers made up the cohort, one male and one female. Study-wide findings and limitations: Contracting CD4+ clones turned up mainly in the CM and EM memory subsets, whereas EMRA was where CD8+ clones were enriched. Some responding clones were found in pre-infection memory, which suggests that pre-existing cross-reactive memory T cells took part in the SARS-CoV-2 response. Only a couple of mild cases were covered in the study, and larger cohorts including severe cases with pre-infection samples were considered necessary. Clones that contracted from day 15 to 85 showed balanced CD4/CD8 phenotypes, whereas a second wave of clones that expanded from day 15 to 37 leaned towards CD4+. The second-wave clones that peaked on day 37 were not confirmed to be SARS-CoV-2 specific.

PBMCs were isolated by Ficoll-Paque density gradient centrifugation. Data came from an Illumina NovaSeq 6000. cDNA libraries for TCRalpha and TCRbeta were prepared by 5'RACE using constant-segment primers, with sample barcodes and unique molecular identifiers added. RNA was extracted from every sample with Trizol reagent. Amplification of the libraries took two PCR steps, and the second step added a second sample barcode plus Illumina TruSeq adapters. Sequencing of the libraries was done on an Illumina NovaSeq, producing 2 x 150 bp paired-end reads. Processing in the source paper ran as follows. The reads were demultiplexed and collapsed into UMI-guided consensus sequences using migec v1.2.7. With mixcr v2.1.11, UMI consensuses were aligned to TRA and TRB V and J templates and assembled into clonotypes. A clonotype was counted as expanded or contracted only if both edgeR and NoisET called the change significant, with noise models trained on biological replicates. For edgeR calls, the thresholds were a false discovery rate-adjusted p below 0.01 and a log2 fold-change of 1. As an exploratory analysis of dynamics, max-normalized trajectories of the 1000 most abundant clonotypes were examined with PCA combined with hierarchical clustering. Separately sequenced CD4+ and CD8+ repertoires were used to assign a CD4 or CD8 phenotype to each responding clone. Through fastp at Q25 and MiXCR, TCRdb rebuilt clones from the public reads, retaining in-frame beta chains. All rows with the same CDR3 protein become a single entry with the most common DNA and genes. TCRdb's processing, not the authors' own work, is the source of the V and J calls. The sample records around 120,000 distinct CDR3 sequences, about a sixth of which are singletons. Jointly, the top ten make up roughly 14% of the sample.

Looking up the germline V gene (reference sequence) yields CDR1 MNHEY and CDR2 SMNVEV. From the cysteine up to the phenylalanine, the CDR3 has a length of 16 residues. Left in the record is the CDR3 DNA by itself, 48 bases read in frame from the first base. The germline V and J ends show losses of 3 bases and 0 bases respectively, and no gene match explains 7 bases of the junction. Remarks on this clonotype: Its binding antigen is unknown. Qualities for individual bases were not recorded, and no much larger clone is one base off.

This receptor chain uses TRBV27 and TRBJ2-5; TRBD2 matches 7 bases in the middle. The sequence came from an adult woman who had mild COVID-19 (a few samples of this study predate the infection). The sample titles of this study are shuffled in the database, so cell type and time point are left out; the donor was told from shared clones. The sample taken for sequencing was PBMCs or a T cell subset sorted from them (not recorded which). In nucleotide form, the sequence is TGTGCCAGCAGTTTTCGAGCGGGAACCTACCAAGAGACCCAGTACTTC. Protein translation: CASSFRAGTYQETQYF.